A single sample is the source of the 2 T cell receptor beta chains below, sequenced in a study of blood T cell repertoires in COVID-19. Produced via immunoSEQ multiplex PCR; TCRdb's table is partial and in-frame only. The sample includes 90,000 to 100,000 clones, roughly 84% seen only once; the top ten take around 2%. The sequencing input was peripheral blood. Source of these receptors: a man aged 65 to 79 with active or convalescent COVID-19.

This clone was detected a few times. The genes are TRBV9 and TRBJ1-4; possibly TRBD1 for D (6 bases). Germline V gives CDR1 SGDLS, CDR2 YYNGEE. V lost 4 bases and J 5 bases, leaving 15 bases between the germline ends. This CDR3 comprises 15 residues. The CDR3 sequence: CASSLQTGSNEKLFF. In DNA, the CDR3 is TGTGCCAGCAGCCTACAGACAGGCTCGAATGAAAAACTGTTTTTT.

The chain uses TRBV28 and TRBJ1-1; D might be TRBD1 (5 bases). Germline CDR1 MDHEN, CDR2 SYDVKM. The CDR3 consists of 14 residues. V was shortened by 4 bases and J by 6 bases, with 15 bases between the two germline ends. The CDR3 bases are TGTGCCAGCAGTTCCCGGAGTTGGGGCGCTGAAGCTTTCTTT. It encodes CASSSRSWGAEAFF.